A selection of T cell receptor beta chains follows, all from one sample in a study of cytomegalovirus exposure and HLA in healthy donors. Generated by immunoSEQ multiplex PCR, the TCRdb table keeps only in-frame clones and is missing some. The sample has roughly 120,000 clones, 63% seen once; the top ten hold over 8%. Specimen: PBMCs. The source is a man aged 40-49 years in good health and CMV-seropositive. Each CDR3 is given with its conserved first and last residue. A D gene is named only where the DNA matches it firmly. Clone size is shown for a subset of rows, as once, few, many or a class of expanded clone.

TRBV5-1	TRBJ1-2	-	TRBD1	TGCGCCAGCAGCCCGGACAGGGGCAATGGCTACACCTTC	CASSPDRGNGYTF
TRBV27	TRBJ2-3	-	TRBD2	TGTGCCAGCAGTTTGGCGGGACTAGGCACAGATACGCAGTATTTT	CASSLAGLGTDTQYF
TRBV28	TRBJ2-7	-	-	TGTGCCAGCAGTTTATACGGCAGGGGAACCTACGAGCAGTACTTC	CASSLYGRGTYEQYF
TRBV2	TRBJ2-5	-	-	TGTGCCAGCAGAGTCCACGGGGGACGGGAGACCCAGTACTTC	CASRVHGGRETQYF
TRBV2	TRBJ1-1	-	TRBD1	TGTGCCAGCAGTCTACAGGGGGGCAACACTGAAGCTTTCTTT	CASSLQGGNTEAFF
TRBV25-1	TRBJ2-5	few	-	TGTGCCAGCAGTGAATATTCGGAGTATCAAGAGACCCAGTACTTC	CASSEYSEYQETQYF
TRBV5-1	TRBJ1-2	few	-	TGCGCCAGCAGCCGTACGATTACAGGGCGGGATGGCTACACCTTC	CASSRTITGRDGYTF
TRBV7-3	TRBJ2-2	few	TRBD2	TGTGCCAGCAGCCCTACAGGACTAGCTGGCGGGGAGCTGTTTTTT	CASSPTGLAGGELFF
TRBV10-1	TRBJ2-4	few	TRBD1	TGCGCCAGCAGTGTGGGACAGGAAAACATTCAGTACTTC	CASSVGQENIQYF
TRBV18	TRBJ1-1	-	-	TGTGCCAGCTCACCGGGACTTACGAACACTGAAGCTTTCTTT	CASSPGLTNTEAFF
TRBV30	TRBJ2-7	few	TRBD1	TGTGCCTGGAGCCGGCGTCCGGACAGGGGCTACGAGCAGTACTTC	CAWSRRPDRGYEQYF
TRBV25-1	TRBJ2-3	-	TRBD2	TGTGCCAGCTCCCAGCACGGGAGGGGCACAGATACGCAGTATTTT	CASSQHGRGTDTQYF